Below, one T cell receptor beta chain is given with its context. Antigen specificity is unknown. The data originate from a study of cytomegalovirus exposure and HLA in healthy donors. Study results and limitations: The study flagged about 150 TCR beta chains as cytomegalovirus-associated. More clonal expansion characterized HLA-associated TCR beta chains than equally common others in a later analysis.

Both 60 Vbeta primers and 13 Jbeta primers went into the PCR. Assay: immunoSEQ multiplex PCR; the TCRdb copy retains only in-frame clones and omits some. With 150,000 to 200,000 clones in the sample, the ten largest clones hold around 1.2%. The CDR3 contains 14 residues. The V gene's germline CDR1 is MNHNY and CDR2 SVGAGI (reference sequence). After removal of 5 bases from V and 1 base from J, the junction contained 3 bases not matched to a gene. The sample was PBMCs. The TCR was taken from a woman in her fifties or sixties in good health and CMV-seronegative. V usage is TRBV6-6 and J usage is TRBJ2-7, with 9 bases aligning to TRBD2. The CDR3 region has the DNA TGTGCCAGCAGTCGGACTAGCGTATCCTACGAGCAGTACTTC. Translating it yields CASSRTSVSYEQYF.